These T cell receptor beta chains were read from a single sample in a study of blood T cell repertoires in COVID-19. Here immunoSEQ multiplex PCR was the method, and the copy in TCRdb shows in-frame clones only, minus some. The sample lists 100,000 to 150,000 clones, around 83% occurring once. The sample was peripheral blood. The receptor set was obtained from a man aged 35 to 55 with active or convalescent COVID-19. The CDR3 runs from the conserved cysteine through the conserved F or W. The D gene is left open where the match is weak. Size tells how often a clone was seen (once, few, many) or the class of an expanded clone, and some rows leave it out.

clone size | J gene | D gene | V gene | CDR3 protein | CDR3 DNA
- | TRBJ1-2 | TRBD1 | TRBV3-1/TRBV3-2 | CASSQKDRGGGYTF | TGTGCCAGCAGCCAAAAAGACAGGGGTGGTGGCTACACCTTC
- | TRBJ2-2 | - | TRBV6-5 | CASKDPQGPGELFF | TGTGCCAGCAAAGATCCCCAGGGGCCCGGGGAGCTGTTTTTT
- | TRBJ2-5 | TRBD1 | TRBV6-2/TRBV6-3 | CASSYPNPGQVYQETQYF | TGTGCCAGCAGTTACCCGAATCCGGGACAGGTCTACCAAGAGACCCAGTACTTC
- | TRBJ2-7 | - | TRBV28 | CATSEGSLYEQYF | TGTGCCACTTCGGAGGGATCCTTGTACGAGCAGTACTTC
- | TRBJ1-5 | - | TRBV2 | CASRPQGGSNQPQHF | TGTGCCAGCAGGCCACAGGGTGGAAGCAATCAGCCCCAGCATTTT
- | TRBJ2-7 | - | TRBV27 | CASKGQGNFYEQYF | TGTGCCAGCAAAGGGCAGGGCAACTTCTACGAGCAGTACTTC
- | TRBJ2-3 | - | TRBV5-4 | CASSLGRASTDTQYF | TGTGCCAGCAGCTTAGGCAGGGCTAGCACAGATACGCAGTATTTT
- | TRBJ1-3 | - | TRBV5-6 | CASSPLQGVTGNTIYF | TGTGCCAGCAGCCCCTTACAGGGTGTAACTGGAAACACCATATATTTT
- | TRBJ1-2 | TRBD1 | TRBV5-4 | CASSRQGDYGYTF | TGTGCCAGCAGCCGACAGGGAGATTATGGCTACACCTTC
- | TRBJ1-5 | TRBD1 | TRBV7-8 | CASSIDRGESQPQHF | TGTGCCAGCAGCATCGACAGGGGAGAGAGTCAGCCCCAGCATTTT
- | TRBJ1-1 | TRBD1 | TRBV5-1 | CASSWATGGLGSHTEAFF | TGCGCCAGCAGCTGGGCAACAGGGGGCCTGGGATCCCACACTGAAGCTTTCTTT
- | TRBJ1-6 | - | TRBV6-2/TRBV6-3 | CASNPLARNSPLHF | TGTGCCAGCAACCCCCTTGCCCGGAATTCACCCCTCCACTTT
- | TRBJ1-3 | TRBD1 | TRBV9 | CASSADRGFSSGNTIYF | TGTGCCAGCAGCGCGGACAGGGGGTTCAGCTCTGGAAACACCATATATTTT
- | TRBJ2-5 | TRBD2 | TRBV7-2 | CASSLAILVSGGRQETQYF | TGTGCCAGCAGCTTAGCGATACTAGTGAGCGGGGGAAGACAAGAGACCCAGTACTTC
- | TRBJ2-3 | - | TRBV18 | CASSPRGTIASTDTQYF | TGTGCCAGCTCACCGCGAGGGACAATCGCTAGCACAGATACGCAGTATTTT
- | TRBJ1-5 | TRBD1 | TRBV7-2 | CASSHSQGNQPQHF | TGTGCCAGCAGCCATTCACAGGGGAATCAGCCCCAGCATTTT
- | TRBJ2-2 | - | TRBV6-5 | CASSYGATNTGELFF | TGTGCCAGCAGTTACGGGGCAACGAACACCGGGGAGCTGTTTTTT
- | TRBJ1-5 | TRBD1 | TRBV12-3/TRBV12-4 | CASSLTGRQPQHF | TGTGCCAGCAGTTTGACAGGGCGTCAGCCCCAGCATTTT
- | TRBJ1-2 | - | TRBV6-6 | CASKTVNYGYTF | TGTGCCAGCAAGACAGTGAACTATGGCTACACCTTC
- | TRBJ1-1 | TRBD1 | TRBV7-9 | CASSLAGTGGGGGFF | TGTGCCAGCAGCTTAGCCGGGACAGGGGGTGGAGGTGGTTTCTTT
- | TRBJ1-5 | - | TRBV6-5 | CASTPGAGWGPQHF | TGTGCCAGTACTCCAGGGGCGGGCTGGGGCCCCCAGCATTTT
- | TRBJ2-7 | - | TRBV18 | CASSPQWLVSGDYEQYF | TGTGCCAGCTCACCACAATGGCTGGTCTCAGGGGACTACGAGCAGTACTTC
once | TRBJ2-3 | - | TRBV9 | CASSVEAGPTAGTDTQYF | TGTGCCAGCAGCGTAGAGGCGGGACCTACCGCGGGAACAGATACGCAGTATTTT
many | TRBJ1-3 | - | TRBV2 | CASSEPRAGNTIYF | TGTGCCAGCAGTGAGCCCAGGGCTGGAAACACCATATATTTT
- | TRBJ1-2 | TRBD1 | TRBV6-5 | CASSYRGLNALYGYTF | TGTGCCAGCAGTTACAGGGGGCTAAATGCGCTCTATGGCTACACCTTC
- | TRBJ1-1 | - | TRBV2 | CASSSLGGGDTEAFF | TGTGCCAGCAGCTCCCTCGGTGGCGGAGACACTGAAGCTTTCTTT
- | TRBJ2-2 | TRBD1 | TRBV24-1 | CATSDARQGDTGELFF | TGTGCCACCAGTGACGCCCGACAGGGGGACACCGGGGAGCTGTTTTTT
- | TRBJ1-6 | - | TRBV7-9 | CASSLEGVRSPLHF | TGTGCCAGCAGCTTAGAGGGGGTTCGGTCACCCCTCCACTTT
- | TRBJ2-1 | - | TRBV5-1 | CASSEQGSEQFF | TGCGCCAGCAGCGAACAGGGTAGTGAGCAGTTCTTC
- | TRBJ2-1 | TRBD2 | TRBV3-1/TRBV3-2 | CASSLTSGGANEQFF | TGTGCCAGCAGCCTCACTAGCGGGGGGGCCAATGAGCAGTTCTTC
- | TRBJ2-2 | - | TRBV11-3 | CASSPKNTGELFF | TGTGCCAGCAGCCCAAAGAACACCGGGGAGCTGTTTTTT
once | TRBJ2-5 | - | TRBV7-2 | CASRPSTGHQETQYF | TGTGCCAGCAGGCCGTCGACAGGCCACCAAGAGACCCAGTACTTC
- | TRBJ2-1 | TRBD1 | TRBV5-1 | CASTRDRGGDEQFF | TGCGCCAGCACAAGGGACAGGGGTGGGGATGAGCAGTTCTTC
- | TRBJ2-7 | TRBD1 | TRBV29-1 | CSVETGVSYEQYF | TGCAGCGTTGAAACAGGGGTCTCCTACGAGCAGTACTTC
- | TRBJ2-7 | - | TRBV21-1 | CASLGIQGKPYEQYF | TGTGCCAGCCTCGGCATCCAGGGGAAGCCCTACGAGCAGTACTTC
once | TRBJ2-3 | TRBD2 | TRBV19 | CASSIGFGRGGTDTQYF | TGTGCCAGTAGTATAGGCTTCGGGCGGGGGGGCACAGATACGCAGTATTTT
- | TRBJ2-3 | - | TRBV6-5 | CASSSLRGRAQYF | TGTGCCAGCAGCTCACTTAGGGGTCGGGCGCAGTATTTT
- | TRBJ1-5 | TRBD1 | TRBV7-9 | CASSFSGGKGQPQHF | TGTGCCAGCAGCTTTTCAGGGGGCAAGGGTCAGCCCCAGCATTTT
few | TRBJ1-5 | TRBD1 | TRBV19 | CASGQTGAGYSNQPQHF | TGTGCCAGCGGACAGACAGGGGCAGGGTATAGCAATCAGCCCCAGCATTTT
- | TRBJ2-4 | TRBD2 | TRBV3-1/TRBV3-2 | CASSHGSGATKNIQYF | TGTGCCAGCAGCCACGGTAGCGGGGCTACCAAAAACATTCAGTACTTC
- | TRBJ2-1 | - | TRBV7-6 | CASSLGAVRSINNEQFF | TGTGCCAGCAGCTTAGGTGCCGTTAGAAGCATCAACAATGAGCAGTTCTTC
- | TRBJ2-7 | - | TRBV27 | CASSQGATSYEQYF | TGTGCCAGCAGCCAGGGTGCCACCTCCTACGAGCAGTACTTC
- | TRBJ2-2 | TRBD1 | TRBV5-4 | CASSLATGATGELFF | TGTGCCAGCAGCTTGGCGACAGGGGCCACCGGGGAGCTGTTTTTT
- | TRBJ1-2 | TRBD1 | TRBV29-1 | CSVTTGTGRGYTF | TGCAGCGTGACTACCGGGACAGGGAGAGGCTACACCTTC
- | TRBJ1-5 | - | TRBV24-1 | CATSARGSNQPQHF | TGTGCCACCAGTGCGAGGGGGAGCAATCAGCCCCAGCATTTT
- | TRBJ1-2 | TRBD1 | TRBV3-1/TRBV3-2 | CASSQGDRQGAYGYTF | TGTGCCAGCAGCCAAGGAGATCGACAGGGGGCCTATGGCTACACCTTC
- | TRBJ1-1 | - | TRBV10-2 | CASSGQVDTEAFF | TGCGCCAGCAGTGGACAGGTTGACACTGAAGCTTTCTTT
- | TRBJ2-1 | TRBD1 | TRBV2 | CASRADRVGANEQFF | TGTGCCAGCAGAGCCGACAGGGTCGGAGCCAATGAGCAGTTCTTC
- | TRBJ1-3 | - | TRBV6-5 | CASGGAGTDGNTIYF | TGTGCCAGCGGCGGGGCAGGGACGGATGGAAACACCATATATTTT
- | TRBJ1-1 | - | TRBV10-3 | CAISVSRTNTEAFF | TGTGCCATCAGTGTCTCCAGGACTAACACTGAAGCTTTCTTT
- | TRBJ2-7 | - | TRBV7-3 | CASSPAPVSSYEQYF | TGTGCCAGCAGCCCTGCCCCTGTTAGCTCCTACGAGCAGTACTTC
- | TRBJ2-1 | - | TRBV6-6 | CASARGSSYNEQFF | TGTGCCAGCGCGAGGGGGAGCTCCTACAATGAGCAGTTCTTC
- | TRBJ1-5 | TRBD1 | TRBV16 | CASSRQKGTANSNQPQHF | TGTGCCAGCAGCCGCCAGAAGGGGACAGCAAATAGCAATCAGCCCCAGCATTTT
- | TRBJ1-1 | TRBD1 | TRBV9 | CASSVGGQGTTEAFF | TGTGCCAGCAGCGTAGGCGGACAGGGAACTACTGAAGCTTTCTTT
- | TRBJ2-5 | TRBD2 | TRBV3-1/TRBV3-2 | CASSQDPAGEEETQYF | TGTGCCAGCAGCCAAGATCCGGCGGGAGAGGAGGAGACCCAGTACTTC